Listed below are T cell receptor beta chains from one sample, sequenced in a study of blood T cells in healthy people across ages. TCRdb processed the 5' RACE reads anew with MiXCR; each CDR3 protein has one entry. The sample lists more than 800,000 distinct CDR3 sequences; under 30% were seen once. Source material: blood. The receptors were sampled from a woman aged 80 or over in good health. The conserved cysteine and the conserved F or W are not part of the CDR3 here.

J gene: TRBJ2-1
V gene: TRBV19
CDR3 protein: ASSMLDREAYNEQF

J gene: TRBJ2-3
V gene: TRBV4-3
CDR3 protein: ASSQRLAVSTDTQY

J gene: TRBJ2-7
V gene: TRBV29-1
CDR3 protein: SATTDSYEQY

J gene: TRBJ1-2
V gene: TRBV3-1
CDR3 protein: AGRWTGSNYGYT

J gene: TRBJ2-3
V gene: TRBV7-2
CDR3 protein: ASSSLVFTDTQY

J gene: TRBJ2-7
V gene: TRBV20-1
CDR3 protein: SARRDRRYEQY

J gene: TRBJ2-2
V gene: TRBV4-2
CDR3 protein: ASSEETGLRELF

J gene: TRBJ2-3
V gene: TRBV2
CDR3 protein: ASSEMGDTRY

J gene: TRBJ2-5
V gene: TRBV2
CDR3 protein: AGSKGVLQETQY

J gene: TRBJ1-6
V gene: TRBV5-6
CDR3 protein: ASSFPTGPQGTLH

J gene: TRBJ2-5
V gene: TRBV6-5
CDR3 protein: ASSLGRKQETQY

J gene: .
V gene: TRBV7-6
CDR3 protein: ASSLLGGGGGTQY

J gene: TRBJ2-2
V gene: TRBV5-5
CDR3 protein: ASSLKGGTGELF

J gene: TRBJ1-1
V gene: TRBV5-1
CDR3 protein: ASTPQTTGGTEAF

J gene: TRBJ2-1
V gene: TRBV25-1
CDR3 protein: ASSGGGTSGAYNEQF

J gene: TRBJ1-5
V gene: TRBV6-2/TRBV6-3
CDR3 protein: ASTEGGYLSNQPQH

J gene: .
V gene: TRBV7-8
CDR3 protein: ASSPTAGASYEQY

J gene: TRBJ2-7
V gene: TRBV11-3
CDR3 protein: ASSLEYSYKQY

J gene: TRBJ2-1
V gene: TRBV10-2
CDR3 protein: ATQAGASSYNEQF

J gene: TRBJ1-6
V gene: TRBV7-2
CDR3 protein: ASSLGGRGRPPLH

J gene: TRBJ2-1
V gene: TRBV6-5
CDR3 protein: ASSYSSGTLLYNEQF

J gene: TRBJ1-2
V gene: TRBV29-1
CDR3 protein: SGGGQGFNGYT

J gene: TRBJ2-7
V gene: TRBV5-6
CDR3 protein: ASSREFNPGEQY

J gene: TRBJ2-7
V gene: TRBV5-1
CDR3 protein: ASSWDRGDGEQY

J gene: TRBJ1-5
V gene: TRBV2
CDR3 protein: ASRPQGKGNQPQH

J gene: TRBJ2-7
V gene: TRBV7-2
CDR3 protein: ASSAYSGGDYEQY

J gene: TRBJ2-7
V gene: TRBV16
CDR3 protein: ASSQSRGSHEQY

J gene: TRBJ2-5
V gene: TRBV20-1
CDR3 protein: SARDTAGTPGGNEQY

J gene: TRBJ1-5
V gene: TRBV7-2
CDR3 protein: ASSLTRGLGDQPQH

J gene: TRBJ1-1
V gene: TRBV7-9
CDR3 protein: ASYLGQGANTEAF

J gene: TRBJ1-1
V gene: TRBV20-1
CDR3 protein: SANSRALNTEAF

J gene: TRBJ2-1
V gene: TRBV28
CDR3 protein: ASSRTGKVEGEQF

J gene: TRBJ1-3
V gene: TRBV6-6
CDR3 protein: ASSYSADPSGNTIY

J gene: TRBJ1-1
V gene: TRBV7-2
CDR3 protein: ASSLVLQGTEAF

J gene: TRBJ1-4
V gene: TRBV20-1
CDR3 protein: SAHFKGQGEKLF

J gene: TRBJ2-1
V gene: TRBV11-2
CDR3 protein: ASSLARPSYNEQF

J gene: TRBJ1-3
V gene: TRBV20-1
CDR3 protein: SAREIPRVSGNTIY

J gene: TRBJ2-1
V gene: TRBV20-1
CDR3 protein: SARRSGSYNEQF

J gene: TRBJ1-2
V gene: TRBV4-1
CDR3 protein: ASSQAGQGLGYGYT

J gene: TRBJ2-5
V gene: TRBV18
CDR3 protein: ASSSNGAVPQETQY

J gene: TRBJ1-3
V gene: TRBV6-1
CDR3 protein: ASNRGTGNTIY

J gene: TRBJ1-2
V gene: TRBV7-2
CDR3 protein: ASSPNGQAVNYGYT

J gene: TRBJ2-1
V gene: TRBV11-2
CDR3 protein: ASSQSPGKWLFNEQF